These 22 T cell receptor beta chains share one sample of origin, sequenced in a study of shared clonotypes between healthy human individuals. Terminally differentiated effector memory CD45RA+ cells were excluded from the naive CD8 cells, which were CD45RO-negative and positively selected for CCR7. The repertoire was sequenced with immunoSEQ multiplex PCR; TCRdb's copy has only in-frame clones and lacks some. Of some 2 million clones in the sample, approximately 94% were seen once. Sequenced input: naive CD8+ T cells sorted from blood. The receptors were gathered from a man younger than 35 in good health.

This clone was counted once. This rearrangement joins TRBV28 to TRBJ2-3; weak D call: TRBD2 (5 bases). CDR1 MDHEN and CDR2 SYDVKM come from the germline V gene. Trimming took 3 bases from V and 2 from J, leaving 15 bases between them. The CDR3 consists of 16 residues. The CDR3 spells CASSLGVDRYTDTQYF. CDR3 nucleotide sequence: TGTGCCAGCAGTTTGGGAGTCGACCGCTACACAGATACGCAGTATTTT.

J is TRBJ2-3 and V is TRBV5-4; D is uncertain. CDR3 length: 15 amino acids. The ends were cut back, 1 base at V and 0 bases at J, with 9 bases in the middle. Germline V gene lookup returns CDR1 SGHNT and CDR2 YYREEE (reference sequence). This CDR3 reads CASSLPGESTDTQYF. The DNA for the CDR3 is TGTGCCAGCAGCTTGCCCGGAGAGAGCACAGATACGCAGTATTTT.

This clone was detected only once. The chain uses TRBV4-1 and TRBJ1-1; D uncertain. With 1 base removed from V and 1 base from J, the gap between germline ends came to 13 bases. Germline V lookup: CDR1 MGHRA, CDR2 YSYEKL. This CDR3 is built from 16 residues. In nucleotides, the CDR3 is TGCGCCAGCAGCCAAGTCGGTTTGGCGACGAACACTGAAGCTTTCTTT. This sequence encodes CASSQVGLATNTEAFF.

This sequence joins TRBV7-9 and TRBJ2-4; tentative D call: TRBD2 (6 bases). CDR1 SEHNR and CDR2 FQNEAQ come from the germline V gene (reference sequence). CDR3 length: 15 amino acids. V lost 1 base to trimming and J lost 2 bases, with 9 bases between them. The DNA for the CDR3 is TGTGCCAGCAGCTTAGAGGCGGGGTCCAAAAACATTCAGTACTTC. Its translation: CASSLEAGSKNIQYF. Filled out from reference TRBV7-9 and TRBJ2-4, the complete variable domain reads DTGVSQNPRHKITKRGQNVTFRCDPISEHNRLYWYRQTLGQGPEFLTYFQNEAQLEKSRLLSDRFSAERPKGSFSTLEIQRTEQGDSAMYLCASSLEAGSKNIQYFGAGTRLSVL.

The chain couples TRBV27 to TRBJ2-1; 7 positions match TRBD1. The V gene's germline CDR1 is MNHEY and CDR2 SMNVEV (reference sequence). The CDR3 runs 16 residues. Losses at the gene ends were 5 bases for V and 3 bases for J; bases not matched to a gene: 10. CDR3 sequence reads: CASSPSQGEFYNEQFF. CDR3 in DNA: TGTGCCAGCAGTCCTAGTCAGGGGGAGTTCTACAATGAGCAGTTCTTC.

With respect to this clone: Other nucleotide sequences in the sample specify the same CDR3. This sequence joins TRBV28 and TRBJ2-7; D not resolved. Germline V gene lookup returns CDR1 MDHEN and CDR2 SYDVKM. This CDR3 is built from 12 residues. Trimming shortened V by 3 bases and J by 4 bases, and 7 bases separated the two germline ends. CDR3 coding DNA: TGTGCCAGCAGTTTTGGGGATTACGAGCAGTACTTC. Its protein is CASSFGDYEQYF.

This chain uses TRBV28 with TRBJ1-5; no firm D call. V was pared by 6 bases and J by 3 bases, with 15 bases between. This CDR3 contains 15 residues. Germline V CDR1 and CDR2: MDHEN, SYDVKM. The CDR3 reads CASRPFGVVNQPQHF. The CDR3, as DNA: TGTGCCAGCAGACCGTTCGGGGTTGTCAATCAGCCCCAGCATTTT. The full variable domain, in which reference TRBV28 and TRBJ1-5 provide the parts outside the CDR3, is DVKVTQSSRYLVKRTGEKVFLECVQDMDHENMFWYRQDPGLGLRLIYFSYDVKMKEKGDIPEGYSVSREKKERFSLILESASTNQTSMYLCASRPFGVVNQPQHFGDGTRLSIL.

This chain connects TRBV5-6 to TRBJ1-2; 8 nucleotides agree with TRBD1. Looked up from germline, CDR1 is SGHDT and CDR2 is YYEEEE. With V trimmed by 0 bases and J by 7 bases, 5 bases remained unmatched. There are 14 residues in the CDR3. The CDR3 DNA follows: TGTGCCAGCAGCTTGGGTGGACAGGGCCCTGGCTACACCTTC. Amino acid sequence: CASSLGGQGPGYTF.

For this clone: This CDR3 is also generated by other DNA sequences in the sample. The chain has TRBV4-1 and TRBJ1-1; D remains ambiguous. The CDR3 length is 13 residues. Trimming took 0 bases from V and 4 from J, leaving 6 bases between them. Germline V gives CDR1 MGHRA, CDR2 YSYEKL. CDR3: CASSQERGTEAFF. CDR3 sequence (DNA): TGCGCCAGCAGCCAAGAGCGGGGCACTGAAGCTTTCTTT.

This chain connects TRBV9 to TRBJ1-3; 7 nucleotides align to TRBD1. The germline V gene encodes CDR1 SGDLS and CDR2 YYNGEE. The CDR3 has 15 amino acids. V was pared by 4 bases and J by 3 bases, with 7 bases of the junction left unmatched. The CDR3: CASSTQTGSGNTIYF. The DNA of the CDR3 is TGTGCCAGCAGCACCCAGACAGGGAGTGGAAACACCATATATTTT.

The chain has TRBV28 and TRBJ1-5; D is possibly TRBD1 (5 bases). The CDR3 is 14 amino acids. V was trimmed by 5 bases and J by 7 bases, leaving 15 bases between them. Germline V gene data show CDR1 as MDHEN and CDR2 as SYDVKM. The CDR3 loop reads CASSDSSGVQPQHF. The DNA for the CDR3 is TGTGCCAGCAGTGACTCCTCGGGGGTGCAGCCCCAGCATTTT.

The V gene is TRBV4-3, the J gene TRBJ2-1, with 9 positions matching TRBD2. The germline V gene has CDR1 LGHNA and CDR2 YSLEER. Trimming removed 0 bases from V and 6 bases from J; junction bases left unmatched: 12. The CDR3 sequence is 18 residues long. The CDR3 reads CASSQDNYRLAEGNEQFF. The CDR3 DNA is TGCGCCAGCAGCCAAGATAATTATCGACTAGCGGAGGGCAATGAGCAGTTCTTC.

CDR3 bases: TGCGCCAGCAGCCACCCCGGGACAGGGGACACTGAAGCTTTCTTT. This codes for CASSHPGTGDTEAFF. The chain joins TRBV4-1 to TRBJ1-1, with 10 bases matching TRBD1. This CDR3 is built from 15 residues. Germline assignment: CDR1 MGHRA and CDR2 YSYEKL. Unmatched junction bases numbered 4, after V lost 3 bases and J lost 3 bases.

V and J are TRBV4-1 and TRBJ2-5, with D possibly being TRBD1 (6 bases). The CDR3 has 15 amino acids. CDR1 is MGHRA and CDR2 is YSYEKL in the germline V gene. With 4 bases removed from V and 2 bases from J, the gap between germline ends came to 14 bases. CDR3 DNA: TGCGCCAGCAGCCTATTTACAGGGTTACAAGAGACCCAGTACTTC. Protein product: CASSLFTGLQETQYF.

J is TRBJ1-2 and V is TRBV6-6; D is perhaps TRBD1 (5 bases). V lost 4 bases and J 4 bases, leaving 10 bases between the germline ends. The CDR3 sequence is 13 residues long. Germline lookup yields CDR1 MNHNY and CDR2 SVGAGI (reference sequence). The CDR3 DNA follows: TGTGCCAGCAGTTCCGGGGGACTCTATGGCTACACCTTC. It is translated as CASSSGGLYGYTF.

The chain's CDR3 is CASSVMDRAHFMNTEAFF. CDR3 bases: TGTGCCAGCAGCGTAATGGACAGAGCGCACTTCATGAACACTGAAGCTTTCTTT. The J gene is TRBJ1-1, the V gene TRBV9; tentatively, D is TRBD1 (6 bases). With 1 base removed from V and 0 bases from J, the gap between germline ends came to 19 bases. Germline loops: CDR1 SGDLS, CDR2 YYNGEE. The CDR3 has 18 amino acids.

The CDR3 DNA reads as TGTGCCAGCAGGGATGACACGCGCTACGAGCAGTACTTC. Its translation: CASRDDTRYEQYF. V gene TRBV6-1 combines with J gene TRBJ2-7; D ambiguous. Germline assignment: CDR1 MNHNS and CDR2 SASEGT. V was cut by 6 bases and J by 3 bases, with 12 bases left in between. This CDR3 has 13 residues.

This clone was recorded only once. The V gene is TRBV5-4, the J gene TRBJ2-7; 7 bases align to TRBD1. Germline values: CDR1 SGHNT, CDR2 YYREEE (reference sequence). This CDR3 has 13 amino acids. V was pared by 5 bases and J by 4 bases, with 6 bases of the junction left unmatched. The CDR3 protein is CASRQDRAYEQYF. CDR3 coding DNA: TGTGCCAGCAGACAAGACAGGGCTTACGAGCAGTACTTC.

The genes are TRBV4-1 and TRBJ2-7; D gene ambiguous. This CDR3 contains 13 residues. Trimming left V 4 bases short and J 5 bases short, with 12 bases between. Germline loops: CDR1 MGHRA, CDR2 YSYEKL. CDR3 sequence: CASSPFLGHEQYF. DNA for the CDR3: TGCGCCAGCAGCCCTTTTTTAGGGCACGAGCAGTACTTC.

The CDR3 nucleotides are TGTGCCAGCAGTGAGCCAGGACAGGGTGGCGGCTACACCTTC. This sequence encodes CASSEPGQGGGYTF. This rearrangement joins TRBV25-1 to TRBJ1-2, with TRBD1 identical over 8 bases. The CDR3 is made up of 14 amino acids. CDR1 MGHDK and CDR2 SYGVNS come from the germline V gene. The V segment lost 3 bases and the J segment 8 bases; nucleotides outside the gene matches: 8.

This clone was detected only once. In DNA, the CDR3 is TGTGCCAGCAGTCTCCGTGAGAATGAGCAGTTCTTC. Protein product: CASSLRENEQFF. V and J are TRBV9 and TRBJ2-1; D gene ambiguous. With 5 bases removed from V and 7 bases from J, the gap between germline ends came to 10 bases. The germline V gene has CDR1 SGDLS and CDR2 YYNGEE. The CDR3 consists of 12 residues. Full variable domain (missing parts from reference TRBV9 and TRBJ2-1): DSGVTQTPKHLITATGQRVTLRCSPRSGDLSVYWYQQSLDQGLQFLIQYYNGEERAKGNILERFSAQQFPDLHSELNLSSLELGDSALYFCASSLRENEQFFGPGTRLTVL.

This chain uses TRBV5-5 with TRBJ1-5, with TRBD1 as a possible D gene (6 bases). Trimming left V 0 bases short and J 6 bases short, with 10 bases between. There are 14 residues in the CDR3. The germline CDR1 and CDR2 sequences are SGHKS and YYEKEE (reference sequence). CDR3 region: CASSLVPGAQPQHF. The DNA of the CDR3 is TGTGCCAGCAGCTTGGTCCCAGGGGCTCAGCCCCAGCATTTT. Drawing the rest from reference TRBV5-5 and TRBJ1-5, the complete variable domain is DAGVTQSPTHLIKTRGQQVTLRCSPISGHKSVSWYQQVLGQGPQFIFQYYEKEERGRGNFPDRFSARQFPNYSSELNVNALLLGDSALYLCASSLVPGAQPQHFGDGTRLSIL.